Listed below are T cell receptor beta chains from one sample, sequenced in a study of blood T cell repertoires in COVID-19. Measured with immunoSEQ multiplex PCR; TCRdb has only the in-frame clones, and not every one. The table lists 25,000 to 40,000 clones, over 75% of them singletons. Material for sequencing was peripheral blood. The source of these receptors is a woman in her sixties with active COVID-19. CDR3s include the opening cysteine and the closing phenylalanine or tryptophan. The order of the fields is V gene, CDR3 protein.

TRBV5-5,CASSLRRGGQETQYF
TRBV7-2,CASSTGQGPYEQYF
TRBV11-3,CASSLRSGETQYF
TRBV7-2,CASSLVGTGGYEQYF
TRBV28,CASSLARTSYEQYF
TRBV5-1,CASSWGGYSAQGNHQETQYF
TRBV6-4,CASSRGGRAGGNTIYF
TRBV23-1,CASSQNPPGPSTSDEFF
TRBV4-2,CASSQAPLGGYEQYF
TRBV25-1,CASSESIGQGPGELFF
TRBV29-1,CSVVKSGRGHEQFF
TRBV12-2,CASRFETGGTEAFF
TRBV7-7,CASSLTENTEAFF
TRBV10-2,CASSEAGGGNIQYF
TRBV5-5,CASSRGLAGGRSDTQYF
TRBV24-1,CATRERVNEKLFF
TRBV7-8,CASSFSSNNEQFF
TRBV6-5,CASQPRRVGETQYF
TRBV18,CASSPTLAGAYEQYF
TRBV5-6,CASSLGLAGPYEQYF
TRBV18,CASSSQDSNSPLHF
TRBV5-6,CASSLSGREQYF
TRBV5-1,CASSLADNFGYTF
TRBV6-5,CASSYGGAEGNTIYF